These T cell receptor beta chains were read from a single sample in a study of PD-1 and CTLA-4 blockade in melanoma. Data came from immunoSEQ multiplex PCR; TCRdb stores just in-frame clones and leaves some out. This table holds around 29,000 clones, about 88% found once. The sequenced sample was CD8+ T cells from peripheral blood, obtained before anti-PD-1 treatment. The origin of the receptors is a human donor with melanoma. Each CDR3 is given with its conserved first and last residue. Each record gives: J gene, D gene, V gene, clone size, CDR3 protein, CDR3 DNA. D genes are given only for firm matches. A row's size may be missing; if present it is once, few, many or a size class.

j_gene: TRBJ1-2; d_gene: -; v_gene: TRBV5-1; abundance: once; CDR3aa: CASSLANLPDYGYTF; CDR3nt: TGCGCCAGCAGCTTGGCCAACCTCCCAGACTATGGCTACACCTTC
j_gene: TRBJ2-1; d_gene: -; v_gene: TRBV15; abundance: -; CDR3aa: CATSSGGSSYNEQFF; CDR3nt: TGTGCCACCAGTAGTGGTGGGAGCTCCTACAATGAGCAGTTCTTC
j_gene: TRBJ2-5; d_gene: TRBD2; v_gene: TRBV7-3; abundance: -; CDR3aa: CASSPGVAGEETQYF; CDR3nt: TGTGCCAGCAGCCCCGGGGTAGCGGGAGAGGAGACCCAGTACTTC
j_gene: TRBJ1-2; d_gene: -; v_gene: TRBV6-5; abundance: -; CDR3aa: CASTYRSDGIYGYTF; CDR3nt: TGTGCCAGCACCTACCGTTCGGACGGAATCTATGGCTACACCTTC
j_gene: TRBJ2-1; d_gene: TRBD2; v_gene: TRBV5-4; abundance: -; CDR3aa: CASSFWTSGFYNEQFF; CDR3nt: TGTGCCAGCAGCTTCTGGACTAGCGGTTTCTACAATGAGCAGTTCTTC
j_gene: TRBJ2-3; d_gene: -; v_gene: TRBV5-1; abundance: -; CDR3aa: CASSLYRTSATDTQYF; CDR3nt: TGCGCCAGCAGCTTGTATAGGACATCGGCTACAGATACGCAGTATTTT
j_gene: TRBJ2-5; d_gene: TRBD2; v_gene: TRBV15; abundance: -; CDR3aa: CATSSPPTSGLRSETQYF; CDR3nt: TGTGCCACCAGCAGCCCTCCGACTAGCGGCCTACGGAGTGAGACCCAGTACTTC
j_gene: TRBJ2-7; d_gene: -; v_gene: TRBV7-9; abundance: -; CDR3aa: CASSLIETSYEQYF; CDR3nt: TGTGCCAGCAGCTTGATCGAGACCTCCTACGAGCAGTACTTC
j_gene: TRBJ2-7; d_gene: -; v_gene: TRBV24-1; abundance: -; CDR3aa: CATSDRSASYEQYF; CDR3nt: TGTGCCACCAGTGACCGGTCGGCGTCCTACGAGCAGTACTTC
j_gene: TRBJ1-2; d_gene: -; v_gene: TRBV10-2; abundance: -; CDR3aa: CASSGAIGYTF; CDR3nt: TGCGCCAGCAGTGGCGCTATCGGCTACACCTTC
j_gene: TRBJ1-5; d_gene: -; v_gene: TRBV19; abundance: -; CDR3aa: CASIGGTQPQHF; CDR3nt: TGTGCCAGTATCGGAGGGACTCAGCCCCAGCATTTT
j_gene: TRBJ1-6; d_gene: TRBD1; v_gene: TRBV27; abundance: -; CDR3aa: CASRPGQGRTPLHF; CDR3nt: TGTGCCAGCAGGCCGGGACAGGGTAGGACACCCCTCCACTTT
j_gene: TRBJ2-7; d_gene: TRBD2; v_gene: TRBV28; abundance: -; CDR3aa: CASSPRGGGYEQYF; CDR3nt: TGTGCCAGCAGTCCTCGGGGGGGCGGCTACGAGCAGTACTTC
j_gene: TRBJ1-2; d_gene: -; v_gene: TRBV12-3/TRBV12-4; abundance: -; CDR3aa: CASSPPAPNGYTF; CDR3nt: TGTGCCAGCAGTCCACCGGCCCCTAATGGCTACACCTTC
j_gene: TRBJ1-1; d_gene: -; v_gene: TRBV19; abundance: -; CDR3aa: CASSIGGTGTNTEAFF; CDR3nt: TGTGCCAGTAGTATAGGGGGCACAGGGACGAACACTGAAGCTTTCTTT
j_gene: TRBJ1-1; d_gene: TRBD1; v_gene: TRBV4-2; abundance: -; CDR3aa: CASSQGDSEINTEAFF; CDR3nt: TGTGCCAGCAGCCAGGGGGACAGCGAGATTAACACTGAAGCTTTCTTT
j_gene: TRBJ1-5; d_gene: -; v_gene: TRBV7-2; abundance: -; CDR3aa: CASSLATSNQPQHF; CDR3nt: TGTGCCAGCAGCTTAGCCACTAGCAATCAGCCCCAGCATTTT
j_gene: TRBJ2-1; d_gene: TRBD1; v_gene: TRBV10-2; abundance: -; CDR3aa: CASSVQGPWSSYNEQFF; CDR3nt: TGCGCCAGCAGTGTACAGGGGCCCTGGAGCTCCTACAATGAGCAGTTCTTC
j_gene: TRBJ2-7; d_gene: -; v_gene: TRBV7-9; abundance: -; CDR3aa: CASSLEDGTYEQYF; CDR3nt: TGTGCCAGCAGCTTAGAGGACGGAACCTACGAGCAGTACTTC
j_gene: TRBJ1-4; d_gene: -; v_gene: TRBV5-5; abundance: -; CDR3aa: CASSLAGATNEKLFF; CDR3nt: TGTGCCAGCAGCCTGGCCGGAGCCACTAATGAAAAACTGTTTTTT
j_gene: TRBJ2-2; d_gene: -; v_gene: TRBV14; abundance: -; CDR3aa: CASSPDSSKAGTKRNTGELFF; CDR3nt: TGTGCCAGCAGCCCGGACTCATCTAAGGCGGGCACGAAAAGGAACACCGGGGAGCTGTTTTTT
j_gene: TRBJ1-5; d_gene: TRBD1; v_gene: TRBV28; abundance: -; CDR3aa: CASSPTGTVSNQPQHF; CDR3nt: TGTGCCAGCAGTCCTACGGGGACAGTTAGCAATCAGCCCCAGCATTTT
j_gene: TRBJ2-2; d_gene: -; v_gene: TRBV4-1; abundance: once; CDR3aa: CASSQALAMQNTGELFF; CDR3nt: TGCGCCAGCAGCCAAGCCCTGGCGATGCAGAACACCGGGGAGCTGTTTTTT
j_gene: TRBJ2-7; d_gene: -; v_gene: TRBV6-5; abundance: -; CDR3aa: CASSYRDGLTYEQYF; CDR3nt: TGTGCCAGCAGTTACCGGGACGGGCTAACCTACGAGCAGTACTTC
j_gene: TRBJ2-2; d_gene: -; v_gene: TRBV25-1; abundance: -; CDR3aa: CASTDRGTGELFF; CDR3nt: TGTGCCAGCACCGACCGTGGGACCGGGGAGCTGTTTTTT
j_gene: TRBJ1-2; d_gene: -; v_gene: TRBV15; abundance: -; CDR3aa: CATSRGGGNGYTF; CDR3nt: TGTGCCACCAGCAGAGGGGGCGGGAATGGCTACACCTTC
j_gene: TRBJ1-1; d_gene: -; v_gene: TRBV5-6; abundance: -; CDR3aa: CASSGWGYSTEAFF; CDR3nt: TGTGCCAGCAGCGGGTGGGGGTATAGCACTGAAGCTTTCTTT
j_gene: TRBJ2-5; d_gene: TRBD1; v_gene: TRBV15; abundance: once; CDR3aa: CATSSTTGERAGTQYF; CDR3nt: TGTGCCACCAGCAGCACTACAGGGGAACGCGCCGGGACCCAGTACTTC
j_gene: TRBJ2-3; d_gene: -; v_gene: TRBV6-4; abundance: -; CDR3aa: CASSATSSDTQYF; CDR3nt: TGTGCCAGCAGTGCCACTAGTTCAGATACGCAGTATTTT
j_gene: TRBJ2-7; d_gene: -; v_gene: TRBV18; abundance: -; CDR3aa: CASSPKQGLSSYEQYF; CDR3nt: TGTGCCAGCTCACCAAAGCAGGGCCTTAGCTCCTACGAGCAGTACTTC
j_gene: TRBJ2-1; d_gene: -; v_gene: TRBV9; abundance: -; CDR3aa: CASSVEGSEDEQFF; CDR3nt: TGTGCCAGCAGCGTAGAAGGTAGCGAGGATGAGCAGTTCTTC
j_gene: TRBJ2-3; d_gene: -; v_gene: TRBV27; abundance: -; CDR3aa: CASSLNGGTDTQYF; CDR3nt: TGTGCCAGCAGTTTAAACGGCGGCACAGATACGCAGTATTTT
j_gene: TRBJ2-7; d_gene: -; v_gene: TRBV7-6; abundance: -; CDR3aa: CASSSGAYEQYF; CDR3nt: TGTGCCAGCAGCTCTGGCGCCTACGAGCAGTACTTC